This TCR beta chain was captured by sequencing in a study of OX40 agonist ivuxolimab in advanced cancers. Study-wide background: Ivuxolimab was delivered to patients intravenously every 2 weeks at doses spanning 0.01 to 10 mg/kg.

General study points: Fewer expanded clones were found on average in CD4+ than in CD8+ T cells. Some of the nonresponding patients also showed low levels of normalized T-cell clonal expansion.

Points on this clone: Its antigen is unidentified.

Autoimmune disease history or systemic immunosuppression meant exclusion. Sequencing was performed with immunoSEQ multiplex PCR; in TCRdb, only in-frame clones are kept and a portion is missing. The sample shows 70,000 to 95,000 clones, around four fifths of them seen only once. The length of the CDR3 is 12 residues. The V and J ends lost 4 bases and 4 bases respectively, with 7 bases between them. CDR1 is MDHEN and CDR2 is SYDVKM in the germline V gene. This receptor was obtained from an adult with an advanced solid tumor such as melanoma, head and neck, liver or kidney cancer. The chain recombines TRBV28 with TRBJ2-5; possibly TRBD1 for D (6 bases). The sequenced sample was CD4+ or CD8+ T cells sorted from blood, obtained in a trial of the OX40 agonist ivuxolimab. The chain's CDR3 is CASSSGVETQYF. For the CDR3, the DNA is TGTGCCAGCAGTTCAGGGGTAGAGACCCAGTACTTC.